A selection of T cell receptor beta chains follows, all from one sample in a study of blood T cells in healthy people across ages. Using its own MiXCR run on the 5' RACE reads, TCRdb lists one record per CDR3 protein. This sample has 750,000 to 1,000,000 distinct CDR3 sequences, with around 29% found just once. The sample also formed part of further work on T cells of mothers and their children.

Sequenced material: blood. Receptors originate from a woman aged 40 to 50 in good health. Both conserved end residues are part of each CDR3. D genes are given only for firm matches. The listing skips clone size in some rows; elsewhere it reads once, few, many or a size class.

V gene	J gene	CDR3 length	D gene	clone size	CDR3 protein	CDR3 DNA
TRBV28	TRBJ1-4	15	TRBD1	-	CASGAGGVMDEKLFF	TGTGCCAGTGGAGCAGGGGGCGTGATGGATGAAAAACTGTTTTTT
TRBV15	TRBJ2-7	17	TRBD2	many	CATSRVGLAGSSYEQYF	TGTGCCACCAGCAGAGTCGGACTAGCGGGGAGCTCCTACGAGCAGTACTTC
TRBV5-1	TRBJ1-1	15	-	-	CTSSFAAGGNTEAFF	TGCACCAGCAGCTTTGCGGCGGGGGGGAACACTGAAGCTTTCTTT
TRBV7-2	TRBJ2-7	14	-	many	CASNLGRASYEQYF	TGTGCCAGCAACTTAGGCAGGGCCTCCTACGAGCAGTACTTC
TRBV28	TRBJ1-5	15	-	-	CASSSISLSNQPQHF	TGTGCCAGCAGTTCGATCAGTCTTAGCAATCAGCCCCAGCATTTT
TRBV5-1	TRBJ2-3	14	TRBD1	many	CASSLRQGADTQYF	TGCGCCAGCAGCTTGCGACAGGGAGCAGATACGCAGTATTTT
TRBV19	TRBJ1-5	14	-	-	CATGQGHKSQPQHF	TGTGCAACGGGTCAGGGTCATAAAAGTCAGCCCCAGCATTTT
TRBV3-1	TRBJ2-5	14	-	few	CASSQEVGRETQYF	TGTGCCAGCAGCCAAGAGGTAGGGAGGGAGACCCAGTACTTC
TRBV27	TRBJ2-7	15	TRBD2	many	CASSLFPSGTYEQYF	TGTGCCAGCAGTTTATTTCCTAGCGGGACCTACGAGCAGTACTTC
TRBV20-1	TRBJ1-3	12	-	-	CSASVGGNTIYF	TGCAGTGCTAGTGTAGGGGGAAACACCATATATTTT
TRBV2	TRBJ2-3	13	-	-	CASRGRSTDTQYF	TGTGCCAGCAGGGGGCGGTCCACAGATACGCAGTATTTT
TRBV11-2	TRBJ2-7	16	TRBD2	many	CASSLSTGGTFYEQYF	TGTGCCAGCAGCTTATCAACGGGGGGGACCTTCTACGAGCAGTACTTC
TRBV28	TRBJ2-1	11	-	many	CASLGTNEQFF	TGTGCCAGCCTAGGGACGAATGAGCAGTTCTTC
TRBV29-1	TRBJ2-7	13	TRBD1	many	CSVTGTEFYEQYF	TGCAGCGTCACAGGGACAGAGTTCTACGAGCAGTACTTC
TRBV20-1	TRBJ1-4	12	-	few	CSATGSREKLFF	TGCAGTGCTACAGGGTCCCGGGAAAAACTGTTTTTT
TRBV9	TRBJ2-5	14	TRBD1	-	CASSVGQPQETQYF	TGTGCCAGCAGCGTGGGACAGCCTCAAGAGACCCAGTACTTC
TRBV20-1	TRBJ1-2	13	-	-	CSARPPPYYGYTF	TGCAGTGCTAGACCACCGCCATACTATGGCTACACCTTC
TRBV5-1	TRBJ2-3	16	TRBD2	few	CASSMGPLGGTDTQYF	TGCGCCAGCAGTATGGGCCCTCTCGGGGGGACAGATACGCAGTATTTT
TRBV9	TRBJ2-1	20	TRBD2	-	CASSAGAGWASGGEPHEQFF	TGTGCCAGCAGCGCGGGAGCGGGTTGGGCTAGCGGGGGGGAGCCCCATGAGCAGTTCTTC
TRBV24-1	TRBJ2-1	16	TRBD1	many	CATSVNWNRGSDEQFF	TGTGCCACCAGCGTGAACTGGAACAGGGGCTCCGATGAGCAGTTCTTC
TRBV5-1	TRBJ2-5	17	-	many	CASSSGNRGRKQETQYF	TGCGCCAGCAGCTCCGGTAACCGGGGGAGGAAACAAGAGACCCAGTACTTC
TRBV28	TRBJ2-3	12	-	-	CASSRAVPALYF	TGTGCCAGCAGTAGGGCCGTACCCGCCCTGTATTTT
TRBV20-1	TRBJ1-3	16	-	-	CSASPDFGLGGNTIYF	TGCAGTGCTAGCCCTGATTTCGGGCTGGGCGGAAACACCATATATTTT
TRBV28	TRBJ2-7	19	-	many	CASSFPSGMVGGESYEQYF	TGTGCCAGCAGTTTTCCGTCTGGGATGGTTGGAGGGGAGTCCTACGAGCAGTACTTC
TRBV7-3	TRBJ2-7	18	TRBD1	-	CASSLVGTGGLSYNEQYF	TGTGCCAGCAGCTTGGTTGGTACAGGGGGCCTCTCCTACAATGAGCAGTACTTC
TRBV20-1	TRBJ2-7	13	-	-	CSASIPLTYEQYF	TGCAGTGCTAGTATTCCGCTAACCTACGAGCAGTACTTC
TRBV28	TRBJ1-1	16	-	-	CASSLRLSLMNTEAFF	TGTGCCAGCAGTTTACGCCTGTCCCTCATGAACACTGAAGCTTTCTTT
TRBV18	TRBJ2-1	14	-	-	CASSPQMGYNEQFF	TGTGCCAGCTCACCCCAAATGGGGTACAATGAGCAGTTCTTC
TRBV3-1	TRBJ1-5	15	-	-	CASSQDGRDHQPQHF	TGTGCCAGCAGCCAAGACGGACGGGACCATCAGCCCCAGCATTTT
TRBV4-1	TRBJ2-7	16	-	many	CASSQEVTRRFSWQYF	TGCGCCAGCAGCCAAGAAGTAACGCGTAGGTTTTCTTGGCAGTACTTC
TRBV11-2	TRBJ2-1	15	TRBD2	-	CASSLRSSGFNEQFF	TGTGCCAGCAGCTTAAGGAGTAGCGGGTTCAATGAGCAGTTCTTC
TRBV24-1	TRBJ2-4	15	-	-	CATSEGAGIYNEQYF	TGTGCCACCAGTGAGGGGGCAGGTATTTACAATGAGCAGTACTTC
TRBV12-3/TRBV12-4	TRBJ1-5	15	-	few	CASSFTMLGNQPQHF	TGTGCCAGCAGTTTTACCATGTTGGGCAATCAGCCCCAGCATTTT
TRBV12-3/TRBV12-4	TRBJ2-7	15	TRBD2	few	CASSFLAGTYNEQYF	TGTGCCAGCAGTTTTTTAGCGGGGACCTACAATGAGCAGTACTTC
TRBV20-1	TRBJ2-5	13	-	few	CSARGTNQETQYF	TGCAGTGCTAGGGGTACCAACCAAGAGACCCAGTACTTC
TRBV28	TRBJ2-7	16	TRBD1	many	CASSYIAGTGRYEQYF	TGTGCCAGCAGTTACATCGCTGGGACAGGGAGGTACGAGCAGTACTTC
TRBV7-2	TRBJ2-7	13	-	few	CAGSQDVSYERYF	TGTGCCGGCAGCCAGGACGTCTCCTACGAGCGGTACTTC
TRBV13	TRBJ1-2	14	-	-	CASSLGLGRGGYTF	TGTGCCAGCAGCTTAGGCCTTGGGAGGGGCGGCTACACCTTC
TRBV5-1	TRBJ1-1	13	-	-	CASSPVGRTEAFF	TGCGCCAGCAGCCCTGTTGGGAGAACTGAAGCTTTCTTT
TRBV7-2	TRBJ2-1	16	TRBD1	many	CASSLRTGGSYNEQFF	TGTGCCAGCAGCTTACGGACAGGGGGCTCCTACAATGAGCAGTTCTTC
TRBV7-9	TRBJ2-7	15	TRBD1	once	CASSSADRGRDEQYF	TGTGCTAGCAGCTCCGCGGACAGGGGCAGAGACGAGCAGTACTTC
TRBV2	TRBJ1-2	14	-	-	CASSEASRVYGYTF	TGTGCCAGCAGTGAAGCGAGCAGGGTCTATGGCTACACCTTC